This T cell receptor (beta chain) was recovered during a study of blood T cell repertoires in COVID-19. Background on the study: The samples span acute and convalescent COVID-19 from the United States, Italy and Spain. Sample material is recorded as cDNA or gDNA derived from T cells, B-cell-depleted T cells, or PBMCs.

As originally analysed: Nucleated cell counts were estimated from reference gene primer amplification. Measured with immunoSEQ multiplex PCR; TCRdb has only the in-frame clones, and not every one. V and J calls and clone size are copied from that table; D and trimming were computed from the DNA. The profile shows approximately 180,000 clones, 87% of them singletons. Per the germline V gene, CDR1 is SGHTS and CDR2 is YDEGEE. The CDR3 loop spans 16 amino acids. The junction had 6 bases not matched to a gene; V was cut back by 3 bases and J by 0 bases. Followed longitudinally, the Seattle patients had been enrolled during active infection.

The chain has TRBV5-8 and TRBJ2-4, with TRBD1 matching 7 bases. The sequence derives from a woman aged 70-85 years with COVID-19, enrolled during active disease. Sequenced input: peripheral blood. The CDR3 loop reads CASSSWTGLAKNIQYF. The CDR3 DNA follows: TGTGCCAGCAGCTCGTGGACAGGTTTAGCCAAAAACATTCAGTACTTC.